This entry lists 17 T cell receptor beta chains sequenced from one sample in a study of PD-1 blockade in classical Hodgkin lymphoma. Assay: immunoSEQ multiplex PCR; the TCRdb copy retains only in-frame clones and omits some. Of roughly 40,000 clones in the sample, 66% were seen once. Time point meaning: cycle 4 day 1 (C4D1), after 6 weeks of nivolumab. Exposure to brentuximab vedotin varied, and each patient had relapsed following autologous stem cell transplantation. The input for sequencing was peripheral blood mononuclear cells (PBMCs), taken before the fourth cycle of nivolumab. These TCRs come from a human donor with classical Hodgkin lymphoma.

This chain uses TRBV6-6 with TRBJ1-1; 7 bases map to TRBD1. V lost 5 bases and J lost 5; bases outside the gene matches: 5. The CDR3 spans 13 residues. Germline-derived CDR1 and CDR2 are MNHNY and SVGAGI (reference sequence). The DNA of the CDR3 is TGTGCCAGCAGTCCATCAGGGGGGACTGAAGCTTTCTTT. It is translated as CASSPSGGTEAFF.

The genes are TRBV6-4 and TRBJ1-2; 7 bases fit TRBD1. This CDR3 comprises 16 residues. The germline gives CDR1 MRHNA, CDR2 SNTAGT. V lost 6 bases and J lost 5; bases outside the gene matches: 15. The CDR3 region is CASRSGTALMIYGYTF. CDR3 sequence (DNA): TGTGCCAGCAGATCCGGGACAGCCCTTATGATTTATGGCTACACCTTC.

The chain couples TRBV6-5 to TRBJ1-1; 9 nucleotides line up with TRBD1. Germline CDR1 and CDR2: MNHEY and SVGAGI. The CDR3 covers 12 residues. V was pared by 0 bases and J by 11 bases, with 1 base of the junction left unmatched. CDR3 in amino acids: CASSYSGTGAFF. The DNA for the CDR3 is TGTGCCAGCAGTTACTCGGGGACAGGGGCTTTCTTT.

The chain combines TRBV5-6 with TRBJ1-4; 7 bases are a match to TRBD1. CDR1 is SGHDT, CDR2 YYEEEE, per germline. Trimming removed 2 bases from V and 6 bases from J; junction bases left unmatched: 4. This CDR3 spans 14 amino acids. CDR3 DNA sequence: TGTGCCAGCAGCTTTGACAGGGTGGATGAAAAACTGTTTTTT. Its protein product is CASSFDRVDEKLFF.

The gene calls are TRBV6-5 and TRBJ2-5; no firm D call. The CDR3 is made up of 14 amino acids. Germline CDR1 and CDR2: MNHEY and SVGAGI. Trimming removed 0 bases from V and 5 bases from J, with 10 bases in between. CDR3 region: CASSYSSSGETQYF. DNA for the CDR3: TGTGCCAGCAGTTACTCGAGTAGTGGGGAGACCCAGTACTTC.

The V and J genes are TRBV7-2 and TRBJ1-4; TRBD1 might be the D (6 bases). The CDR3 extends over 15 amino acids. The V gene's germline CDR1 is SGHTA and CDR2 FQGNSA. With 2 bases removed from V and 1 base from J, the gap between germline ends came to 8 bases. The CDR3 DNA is TGTGCCAGCAGCTTAAGGGGGATAACTAATGAAAAACTGTTTTTT. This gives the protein CASSLRGITNEKLFF.

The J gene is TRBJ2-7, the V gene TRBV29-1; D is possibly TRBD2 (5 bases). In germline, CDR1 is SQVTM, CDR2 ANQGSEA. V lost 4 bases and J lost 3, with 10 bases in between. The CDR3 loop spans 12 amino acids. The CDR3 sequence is CSVVLAGYEQYF. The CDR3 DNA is TGCAGCGTTGTCCTAGCAGGCTACGAGCAGTACTTC.

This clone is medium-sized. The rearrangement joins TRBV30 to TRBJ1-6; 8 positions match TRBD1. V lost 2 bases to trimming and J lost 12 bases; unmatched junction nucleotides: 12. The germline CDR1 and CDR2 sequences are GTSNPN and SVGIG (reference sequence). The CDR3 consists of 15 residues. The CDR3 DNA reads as TGTGCCTGGAGTTTTGGGAAGACAGGGGCAGTACCCCTCCACTTT. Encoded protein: CAWSFGKTGAVPLHF.

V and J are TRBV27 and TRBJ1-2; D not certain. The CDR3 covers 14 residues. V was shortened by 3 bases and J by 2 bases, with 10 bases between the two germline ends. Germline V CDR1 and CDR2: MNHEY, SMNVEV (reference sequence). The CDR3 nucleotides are TGTGCCAGCAGTTTTGAGGGCAGAAACTATGGCTACACCTTC. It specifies CASSFEGRNYGYTF.

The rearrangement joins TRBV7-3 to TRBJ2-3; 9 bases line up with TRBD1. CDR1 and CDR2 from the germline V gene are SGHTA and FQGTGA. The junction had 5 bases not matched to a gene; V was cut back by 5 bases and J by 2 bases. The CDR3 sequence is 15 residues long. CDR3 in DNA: TGTGCCAGCAGCCCTGGGGACAGGGTCACAGATACGCAGTATTTT. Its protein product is CASSPGDRVTDTQYF.

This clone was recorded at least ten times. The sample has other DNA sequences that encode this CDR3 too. The CDR3 sequence is CASSLGQGSTYEQYF. For the CDR3, the DNA is TGTGCCAGCAGCTTGGGGCAGGGGAGCACCTACGAGCAGTACTTC. The rearrangement uses TRBV5-4 and TRBJ2-7; D may be TRBD1 (6 bases). Germline lookup yields CDR1 SGHNT and CDR2 YYREEE (reference sequence). The V end lost 0 bases, the J end lost 2 bases, and 12 bases lay between the germline ends. CDR3 size: 15 residues.

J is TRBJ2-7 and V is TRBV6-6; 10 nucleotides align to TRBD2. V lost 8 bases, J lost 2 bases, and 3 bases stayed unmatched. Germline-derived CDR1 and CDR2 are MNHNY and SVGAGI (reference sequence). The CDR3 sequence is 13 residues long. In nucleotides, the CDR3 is TGTGCCAGCGGAAGCGGGGGGGCCTACGAGCAGTACTTC. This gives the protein CASGSGGAYEQYF.

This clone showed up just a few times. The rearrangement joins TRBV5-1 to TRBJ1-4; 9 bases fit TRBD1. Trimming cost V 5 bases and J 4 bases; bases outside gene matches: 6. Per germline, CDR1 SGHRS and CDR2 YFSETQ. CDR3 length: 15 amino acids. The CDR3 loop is CASRDGTGRNEKLFF. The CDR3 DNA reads TGCGCCAGCAGAGATGGGACAGGGCGTAATGAAAAACTGTTTTTT.

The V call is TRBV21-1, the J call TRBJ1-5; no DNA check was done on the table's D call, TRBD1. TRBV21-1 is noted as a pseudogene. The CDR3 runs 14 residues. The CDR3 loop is CASTQPGCNQPQHF. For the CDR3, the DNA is TGTGCCAGCACTCAGCCAGGCTGCAATCAGCCCCAGCATTTT.

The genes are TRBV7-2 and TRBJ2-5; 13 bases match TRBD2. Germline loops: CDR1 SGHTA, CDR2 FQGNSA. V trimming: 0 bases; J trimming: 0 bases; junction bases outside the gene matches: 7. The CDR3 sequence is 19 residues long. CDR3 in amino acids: CASSLAPGTSGVYQETQYF. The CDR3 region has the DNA TGTGCCAGCAGCTTAGCTCCCGGGACTAGCGGGGTGTACCAAGAGACCCAGTACTTC.

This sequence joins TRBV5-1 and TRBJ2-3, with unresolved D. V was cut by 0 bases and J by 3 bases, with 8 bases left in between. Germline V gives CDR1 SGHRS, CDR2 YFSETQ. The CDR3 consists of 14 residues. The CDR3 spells CASSLDAVTDTQYF. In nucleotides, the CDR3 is TGCGCCAGCAGCTTGGACGCGGTAACAGATACGCAGTATTTT. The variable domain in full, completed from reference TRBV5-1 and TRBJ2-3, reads KAGVTQTPRYLIKTRGQQVTLSCSPISGHRSVSWYQQTPGQGLQFLFEYFSETQRNKGNFPGRFSGRQFSNSRSEMNVSTLELGDSALYLCASSLDAVTDTQYFGPGTRLTVL.

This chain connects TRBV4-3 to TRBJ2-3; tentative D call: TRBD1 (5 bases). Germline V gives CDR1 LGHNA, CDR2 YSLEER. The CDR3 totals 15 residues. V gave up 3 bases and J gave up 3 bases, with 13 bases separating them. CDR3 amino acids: CASSQSGIITDTQYF. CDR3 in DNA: TGCGCCAGCAGCCAGTCAGGGATTATTACAGATACGCAGTATTTT.